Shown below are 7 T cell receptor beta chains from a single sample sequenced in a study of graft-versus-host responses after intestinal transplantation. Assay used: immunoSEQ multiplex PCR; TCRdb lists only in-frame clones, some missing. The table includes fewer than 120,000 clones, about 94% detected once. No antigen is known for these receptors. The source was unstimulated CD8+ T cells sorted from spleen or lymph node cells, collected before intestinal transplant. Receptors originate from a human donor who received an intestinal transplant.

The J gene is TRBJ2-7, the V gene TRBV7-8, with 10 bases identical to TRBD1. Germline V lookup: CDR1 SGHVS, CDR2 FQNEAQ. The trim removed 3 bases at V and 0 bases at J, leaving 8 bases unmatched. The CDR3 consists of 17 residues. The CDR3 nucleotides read TGTGCCAGCAGCTTTCCCGGGACAGGGGTTCTCTCCTACGAGCAGTACTTC. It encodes CASSFPGTGVLSYEQYF.

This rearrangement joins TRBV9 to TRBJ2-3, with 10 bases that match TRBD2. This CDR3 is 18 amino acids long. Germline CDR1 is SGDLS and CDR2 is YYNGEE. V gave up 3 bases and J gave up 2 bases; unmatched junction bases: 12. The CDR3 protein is CASSERGAGGFLTDTQYF. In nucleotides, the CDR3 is TGTGCCAGCAGCGAGAGGGGAGCGGGAGGGTTTCTCACAGATACGCAGTATTTT.

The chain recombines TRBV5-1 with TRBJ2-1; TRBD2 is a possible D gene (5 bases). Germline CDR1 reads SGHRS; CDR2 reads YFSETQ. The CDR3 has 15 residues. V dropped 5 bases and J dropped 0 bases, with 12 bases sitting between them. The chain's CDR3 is CASSVARSSYNEQFF. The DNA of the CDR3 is TGCGCCAGCAGTGTAGCGCGAAGCTCCTACAATGAGCAGTTCTTC.

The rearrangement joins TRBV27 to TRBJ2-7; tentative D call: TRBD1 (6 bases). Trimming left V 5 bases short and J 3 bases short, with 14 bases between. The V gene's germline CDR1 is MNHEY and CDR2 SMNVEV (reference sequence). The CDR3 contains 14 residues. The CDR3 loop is CASSPGTSFYEQYF. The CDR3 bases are TGTGCCAGCAGTCCCGGGACATCCTTCTACGAGCAGTACTTC.

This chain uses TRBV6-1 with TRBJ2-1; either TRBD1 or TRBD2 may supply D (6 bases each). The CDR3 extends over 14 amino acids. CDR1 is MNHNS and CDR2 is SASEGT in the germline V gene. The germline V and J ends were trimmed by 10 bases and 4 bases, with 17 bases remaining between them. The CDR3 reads CAIHAGGTYNEQFF. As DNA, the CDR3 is TGTGCCATCCACGCAGGCGGGACATACAATGAGCAGTTCTTC.

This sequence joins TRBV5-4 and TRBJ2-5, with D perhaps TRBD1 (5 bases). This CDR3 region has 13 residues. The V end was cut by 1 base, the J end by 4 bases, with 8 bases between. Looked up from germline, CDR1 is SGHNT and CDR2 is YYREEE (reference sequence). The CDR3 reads CASSLLGAETQYF. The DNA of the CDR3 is TGTGCCAGCAGCTTGTTAGGGGCAGAGACCCAGTACTTC.

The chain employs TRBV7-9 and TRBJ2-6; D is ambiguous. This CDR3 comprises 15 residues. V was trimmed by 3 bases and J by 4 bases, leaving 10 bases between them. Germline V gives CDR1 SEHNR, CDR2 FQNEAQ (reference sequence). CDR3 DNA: TGTGCCAGCAGCTTCCTGGAACTGGGGGCCAACGTCCTGACTTTC. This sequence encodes CASSFLELGANVLTF.